The 18 T cell receptor beta chains listed next were all sequenced from one sample in a study of lymphopenia after photon versus proton radiotherapy. Clones were read by immunoSEQ multiplex PCR, and TCRdb kept only the in-frame ones, dropping some. The sample includes roughly 53,000 clones, around 83% of them seen just once. The specimen was peripheral blood, collected from a patient treated with photon-based radiotherapy. The receptors here all came from a man aged 50-60 years with gastric cancer.

This rearrangement joins TRBV7-9 to TRBJ1-4, with 8 bases identical to TRBD1. From germline, CDR1 is SEHNR and CDR2 FQNEAQ (reference sequence). The CDR3 contains 15 residues. The trim removed 5 bases at V and 3 bases at J, leaving 5 bases unmatched. The CDR3 reads CASSAPGQANEKLFF. In DNA, the CDR3 is TGTGCCAGCAGCGCGCCGGGACAGGCTAATGAAAAACTGTTTTTT.

The chain employs TRBV28 and TRBJ2-2; D gene uncertain. Trimming took 6 bases from V and 6 from J, leaving 8 bases between them. The CDR3 spans 12 residues. The germline V gene has CDR1 MDHEN and CDR2 SYDVKM. CDR3 amino acids: CASRAWAGELFF. The CDR3 DNA reads as TGTGCCAGCAGGGCCTGGGCCGGGGAGCTGTTTTTT. The full variable domain, rest sourced from reference TRBV28 and TRBJ2-2, is DVKVTQSSRYLVKRTGEKVFLECVQDMDHENMFWYRQDPGLGLRLIYFSYDVKMKEKGDIPEGYSVSREKKERFSLILESASTNQTSMYLCASRAWAGELFFGEGSRLTVL.

The chain joins TRBV5-5 to TRBJ2-7; possible D gene TRBD2, 6 bases. Germline-derived CDR1 and CDR2 are SGHKS and YYEKEE (reference sequence). Trimming removed 2 bases at V and 6 bases at J, with 18 bases between. The CDR3 has 15 amino acids. This CDR3 reads CASSFETAGRTEQYF. CDR3 in DNA: TGTGCCAGCAGCTTTGAAACGGCCGGGAGAACCGAGCAGTACTTC.

The chain links TRBV30 to TRBJ2-2; 8 bases align to TRBD2. This CDR3 region has 15 residues. Germline V gene data show CDR1 as GTSNPN and CDR2 as SVGIG (reference sequence). Trimming removed 4 bases from V and 4 bases from J; junction bases left unmatched: 8. The CDR3 bases are TGTGCCTGGATGCGGAGCGGGAGTCTCACCGGGGAGCTGTTTTTT. Translated: CAWMRSGSLTGELFF.

The chain joins TRBV4-1 to TRBJ1-2; D is perhaps TRBD1 (6 bases). The V end was cut by 3 bases, the J end by 7 bases, with 21 bases between. The CDR3 totals 16 residues. CDR1 is MGHRA, CDR2 YSYEKL, per germline. The CDR3 is CASSHGTPLLRPGYTF. Written as DNA, the CDR3 is TGCGCCAGCAGCCACGGGACACCCCTATTAAGGCCTGGCTACACCTTC.

The chain recombines TRBV4-1 with TRBJ2-3, with D perhaps TRBD2 (5 bases). Germline V gene sequence: CDR1 MGHRA, CDR2 YSYEKL. The CDR3 extends over 17 amino acids. Trimming took 4 bases from V and 5 from J, leaving 22 bases between them. CDR3 region: CASSLLPAVMSGDTQYF. The CDR3, as DNA: TGCGCCAGCAGCCTACTCCCAGCGGTCATGAGTGGAGATACGCAGTATTTT.

The chain carries TRBV7-2 and TRBJ2-1; 10 bases are shared with TRBD2. Looked up from germline, CDR1 is SGHTA and CDR2 is FQGNSA. Trimming removed 2 bases from V and 8 bases from J; junction bases left unmatched: 6. This CDR3 spans 15 amino acids. CDR3 region: CASSLRSGRADEQFF. DNA of the CDR3: TGTGCCAGCAGCTTACGGAGCGGGAGGGCAGATGAGCAGTTCTTC.

CDR3 nucleotides: TGCAGCGTTGTCCGGGGGACAGGGGGCAATGAGCAGTTCTTC. Its protein is CSVVRGTGGNEQFF. The gene calls are TRBV29-1 and TRBJ2-1, with TRBD1 identical over 11 bases. V trimming: 4 bases; J trimming: 6 bases; junction bases outside the gene matches: 5. CDR1 and CDR2 (germline): SQVTM, ANQGSEA. The CDR3 is 14 residues long.

This clone appeared a few times. V usage is TRBV4-3 and J usage is TRBJ2-1, with 7 bases lining up with TRBD1. The CDR3 covers 15 residues. CDR1 and CDR2 (germline): LGHNA, YSLEER. V shed 3 bases, J shed 2 bases, and the junction held 4 bases outside the gene matches. CDR3 residues: CASSQGTATYNEQFF. CDR3 sequence (DNA): TGCGCCAGCAGCCAGGGGACAGCCACCTACAATGAGCAGTTCTTC.

In this sample, this clone turned up once. This chain links TRBV5-6 with TRBJ1-1, with no clear D. Germline lookup yields CDR1 SGHDT and CDR2 YYEEEE. The CDR3 loop spans 14 amino acids. Trimming stripped 0 bases from V and 1 base from J, with 7 bases between. The CDR3 loop is CASSLVDTNTEAFF. As DNA, the CDR3 is TGTGCCAGCAGCTTGGTTGATACGAACACTGAAGCTTTCTTT.

V usage is TRBV6-5 and J usage is TRBJ2-7; 12 bases map to TRBD1. The CDR3 runs to 15 residues. J lost 2 bases, V lost 5 bases, and 4 bases had no gene match. The germline CDR1 and CDR2 sequences are MNHEY and SVGAGI. This CDR3 reads CASSIRDRGPYEQYF. The CDR3 coding sequence is TGTGCCAGCAGTATCCGGGACAGGGGGCCCTACGAGCAGTACTTC.

The V and J genes are TRBV29-1 and TRBJ2-4; TRBD2 might be the D (6 bases). This CDR3 is built from 12 residues. V was clipped by 4 bases and J by 9 bases, with 13 bases between them. Germline assignment: CDR1 SQVTM and CDR2 ANQGSEA. The CDR3 coding sequence is TGCAGCGTTGGAGGGCAGGGAGGCATTCAGTACTTC. This sequence encodes CSVGGQGGIQYF.

The chain couples TRBV28 to TRBJ2-4; D not certain. Trimming removed 3 bases from V and 6 bases from J, with 9 bases in between. The germline gives CDR1 MDHEN, CDR2 SYDVKM. This CDR3 has 13 amino acids. CDR3 sequence: CASSLWQPNIQYF. As DNA, the CDR3 is TGTGCCAGCAGTTTGTGGCAACCAAACATTCAGTACTTC.

The chain joins TRBV4-1 to TRBJ2-2, with D possibly matching TRBD2 (7 bases). The CDR3 runs 17 residues. V lost 3 bases and J lost 4, with 18 bases in between. Germline V gene sequence: CDR1 MGHRA, CDR2 YSYEKL. The CDR3 region is CASSHEGRGLGTGELFF. The DNA of the CDR3 is TGCGCCAGCAGCCACGAGGGGCGGGGGCTTGGCACCGGGGAGCTGTTTTTT.

The rearrangement joins TRBV5-1 to TRBJ1-6, with no clear D. Germline V gives CDR1 SGHRS, CDR2 YFSETQ. Trimming cost V 0 bases and J 10 bases, with 14 bases left between them. The CDR3 is made up of 15 amino acids. The chain's CDR3 is CASSLVTDPRSPLHF. Here the CDR3 DNA reads TGCGCCAGCAGCTTGGTAACGGACCCCCGGTCACCCCTCCACTTT.

The sample holds a few counts of this clone. The chain couples TRBV11-2 to TRBJ1-5; 7 nucleotides match TRBD1. Germline V gene lookup returns CDR1 SGHAT and CDR2 FQNNGV. J lost 3 bases, V lost 5 bases, and 4 bases had no gene match. This CDR3 region has 14 residues. CDR3 protein: CASSPGGDNQPQHF. CDR3 DNA: TGTGCCAGCAGCCCAGGGGGGGACAATCAGCCCCAGCATTTT.

The V gene is TRBV19, the J gene TRBJ1-2; the match to TRBD1 covers 8 bases. CDR3 size: 14 residues. Per the germline V gene, CDR1 is LNHDA and CDR2 is SQIVND (reference sequence). V lost 5 bases and J lost 3; bases outside the gene matches: 5. In nucleotides, the CDR3 is TGTGCCAGTAGTCGCTCGGGACAGGACTATGGCTACACCTTC. Its translation: CASSRSGQDYGYTF.

The chain recombines TRBV9 with TRBJ2-1, with 9 nucleotides matching TRBD1. Germline assignment: CDR1 SGDLS and CDR2 YYNGEE. The CDR3 is made up of 15 amino acids. Trimming cost V 2 bases and J 4 bases; bases outside gene matches: 4. The chain's CDR3 is CASSVGTGRYNEQFF. In nucleotides, the CDR3 is TGTGCCAGCAGCGTCGGGACAGGGCGATACAATGAGCAGTTCTTC.